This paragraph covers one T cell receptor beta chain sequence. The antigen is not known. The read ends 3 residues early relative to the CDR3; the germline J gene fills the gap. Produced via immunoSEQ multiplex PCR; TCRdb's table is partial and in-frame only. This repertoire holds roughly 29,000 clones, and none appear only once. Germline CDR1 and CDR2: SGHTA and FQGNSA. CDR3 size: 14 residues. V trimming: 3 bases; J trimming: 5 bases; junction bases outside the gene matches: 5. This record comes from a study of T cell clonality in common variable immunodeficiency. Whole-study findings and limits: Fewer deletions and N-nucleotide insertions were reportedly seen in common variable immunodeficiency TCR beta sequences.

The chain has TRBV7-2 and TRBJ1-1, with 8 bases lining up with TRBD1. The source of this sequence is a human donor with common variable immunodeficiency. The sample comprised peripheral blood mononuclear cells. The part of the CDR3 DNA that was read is TGTGCCAGCAGCTTGGCAGGGGGCTGGACTGAA. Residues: CASSLAGGWTE. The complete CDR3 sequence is CASSLAGGWTEAFF.